This T cell receptor beta chain appears in the sequencing data of a study of CD8+CD57+ T cells in acquired aplastic anemia. Background on the study: Average CD4+ read depth in healthy donors was roughly 10 million reads. General study results and limits: Common to patients and controls were roughly 30 CD8+ CDR3 sequences.

This clonotype was seen a single time. As yet, its antigen is unknown. The CDR3 is made up of 17 amino acids. Germline V gives CDR1 SGHNT, CDR2 YYREEE (reference sequence). V trimming: 5 bases; J trimming: 0 bases; junction bases outside the gene matches: 8. TCR beta VDJ and CDR3 were profiled, and genomic DNA was the template. MiXCR, applied by TCRdb to the reads, yields one record per CDR3 protein. Of just over 400,000 distinct CDR3 sequences detected, just under 70% appear once; the ten largest clones hold 4%. V gene TRBV5-4 combines with J gene TRBJ2-5; 12 nucleotides agree with TRBD2. What was sequenced was sorted CD4+, CD8+, or CD8+CD57+ T cells (not recorded which) from PBMCs. This sequence originates from a human donor in good health, serving as a control. The DNA for the CDR3 is TGTGCCAGCAGTTTTAAGACTAGCGGGGGTCACCAAGAGACCCAGTACTTC. Protein product: CASSFKTSGGHQETQYF.